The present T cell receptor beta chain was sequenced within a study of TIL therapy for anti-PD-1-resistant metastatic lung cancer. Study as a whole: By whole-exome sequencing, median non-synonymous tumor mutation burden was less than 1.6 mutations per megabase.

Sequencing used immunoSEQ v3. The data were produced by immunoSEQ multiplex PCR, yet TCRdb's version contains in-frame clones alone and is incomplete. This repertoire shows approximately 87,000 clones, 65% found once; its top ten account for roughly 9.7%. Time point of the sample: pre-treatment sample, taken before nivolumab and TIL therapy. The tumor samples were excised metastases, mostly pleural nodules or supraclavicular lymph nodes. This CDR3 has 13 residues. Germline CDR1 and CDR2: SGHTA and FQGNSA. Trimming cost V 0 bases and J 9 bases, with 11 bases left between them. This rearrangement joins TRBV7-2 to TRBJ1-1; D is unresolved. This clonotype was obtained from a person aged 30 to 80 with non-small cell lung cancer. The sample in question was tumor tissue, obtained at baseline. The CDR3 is CASSLALQSQAFF. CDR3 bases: TGTGCCAGCAGCTTAGCGCTACAGAGTCAAGCTTTCTTT.